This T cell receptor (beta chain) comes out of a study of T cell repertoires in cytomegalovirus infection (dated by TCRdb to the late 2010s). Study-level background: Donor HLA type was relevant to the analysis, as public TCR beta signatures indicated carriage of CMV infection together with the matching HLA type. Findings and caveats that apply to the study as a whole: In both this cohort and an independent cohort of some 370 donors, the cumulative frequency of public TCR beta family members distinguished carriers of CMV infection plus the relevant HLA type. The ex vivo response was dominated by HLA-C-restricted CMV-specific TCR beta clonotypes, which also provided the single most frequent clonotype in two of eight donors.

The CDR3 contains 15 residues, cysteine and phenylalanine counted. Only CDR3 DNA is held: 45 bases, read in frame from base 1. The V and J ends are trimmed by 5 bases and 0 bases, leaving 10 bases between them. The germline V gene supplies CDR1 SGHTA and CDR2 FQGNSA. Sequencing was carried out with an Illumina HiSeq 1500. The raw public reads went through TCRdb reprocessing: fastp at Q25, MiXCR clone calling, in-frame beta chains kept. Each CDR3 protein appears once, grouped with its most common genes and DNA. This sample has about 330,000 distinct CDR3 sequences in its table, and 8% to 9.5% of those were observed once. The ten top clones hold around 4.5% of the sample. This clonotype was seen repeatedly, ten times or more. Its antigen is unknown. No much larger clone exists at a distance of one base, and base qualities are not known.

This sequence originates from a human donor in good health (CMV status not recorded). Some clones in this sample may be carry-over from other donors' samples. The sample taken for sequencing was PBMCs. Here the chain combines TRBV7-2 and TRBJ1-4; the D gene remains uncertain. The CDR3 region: CASSHGDSTNEKLFF. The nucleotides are TGTGCCAGCAGCCATGGAGATTCAACTAATGAAAAACTGTTTTTT.